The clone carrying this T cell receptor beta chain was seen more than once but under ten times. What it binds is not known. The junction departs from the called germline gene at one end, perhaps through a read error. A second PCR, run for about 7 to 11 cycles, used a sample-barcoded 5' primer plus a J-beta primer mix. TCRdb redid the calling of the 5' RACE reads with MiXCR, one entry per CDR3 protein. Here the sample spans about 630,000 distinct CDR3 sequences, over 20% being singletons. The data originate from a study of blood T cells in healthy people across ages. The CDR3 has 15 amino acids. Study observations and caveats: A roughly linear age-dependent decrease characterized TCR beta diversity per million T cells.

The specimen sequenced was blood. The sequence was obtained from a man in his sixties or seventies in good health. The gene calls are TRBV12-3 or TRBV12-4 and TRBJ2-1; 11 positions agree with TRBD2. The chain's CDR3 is CASSVAGGIYNEQFF. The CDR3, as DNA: TGTGCCAGCAGTGTAGCGGGAGGGATCTACAATGAGCAGTTCTTC.